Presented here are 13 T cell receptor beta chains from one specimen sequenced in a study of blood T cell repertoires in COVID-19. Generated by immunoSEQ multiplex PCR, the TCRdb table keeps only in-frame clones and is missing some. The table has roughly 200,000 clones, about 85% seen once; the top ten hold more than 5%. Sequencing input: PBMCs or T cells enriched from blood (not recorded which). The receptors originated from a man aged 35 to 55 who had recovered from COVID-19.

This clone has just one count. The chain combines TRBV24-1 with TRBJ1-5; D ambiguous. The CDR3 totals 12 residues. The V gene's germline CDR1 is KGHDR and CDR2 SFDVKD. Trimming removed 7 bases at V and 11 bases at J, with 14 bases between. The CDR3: CATRLGLPAQHF. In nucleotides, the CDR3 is TGTGCCACCAGGCTGGGCCTCCCGGCCCAGCATTTT.

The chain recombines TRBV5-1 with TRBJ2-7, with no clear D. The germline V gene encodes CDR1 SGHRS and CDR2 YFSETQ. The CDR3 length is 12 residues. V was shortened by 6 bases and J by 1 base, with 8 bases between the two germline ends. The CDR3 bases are TGCGCCAGCATTCCACTTTCCTACGAGCAGTACTTC. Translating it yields CASIPLSYEQYF.

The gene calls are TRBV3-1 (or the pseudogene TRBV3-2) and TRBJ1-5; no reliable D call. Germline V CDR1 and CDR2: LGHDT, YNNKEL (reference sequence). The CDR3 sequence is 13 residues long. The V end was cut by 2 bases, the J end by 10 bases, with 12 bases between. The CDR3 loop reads CASSQTGSSPQHF. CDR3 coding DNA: TGTGCCAGCAGCCAAACTGGTTCCTCACCCCAGCATTTT.

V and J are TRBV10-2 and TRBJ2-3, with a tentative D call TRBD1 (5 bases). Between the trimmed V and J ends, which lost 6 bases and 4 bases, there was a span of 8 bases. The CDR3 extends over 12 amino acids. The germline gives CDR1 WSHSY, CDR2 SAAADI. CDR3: CASSLTADTQYF. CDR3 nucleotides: TGCGCCAGCAGCCTGACAGCAGATACGCAGTATTTT.

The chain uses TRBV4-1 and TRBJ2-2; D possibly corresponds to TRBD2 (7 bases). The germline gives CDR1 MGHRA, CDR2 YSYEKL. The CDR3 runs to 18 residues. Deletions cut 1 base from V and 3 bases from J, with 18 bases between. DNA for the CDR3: TGCGCCAGCAGCCAAGGGGGGCTGGCGGGGGCCTACACCGGGGAGCTGTTTTTT. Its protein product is CASSQGGLAGAYTGELFF.

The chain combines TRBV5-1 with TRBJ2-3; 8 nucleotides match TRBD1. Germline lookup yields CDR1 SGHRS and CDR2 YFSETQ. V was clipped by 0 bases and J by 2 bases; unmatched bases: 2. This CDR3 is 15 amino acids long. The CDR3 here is CASSLDRGNTDTQYF. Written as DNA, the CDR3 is TGCGCCAGCAGCTTGGACAGGGGGAACACAGATACGCAGTATTTT. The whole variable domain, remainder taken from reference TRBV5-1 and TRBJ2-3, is KAGVTQTPRYLIKTRGQQVTLSCSPISGHRSVSWYQQTPGQGLQFLFEYFSETQRNKGNFPGRFSGRQFSNSRSEMNVSTLELGDSALYLCASSLDRGNTDTQYFGPGTRLTVL.

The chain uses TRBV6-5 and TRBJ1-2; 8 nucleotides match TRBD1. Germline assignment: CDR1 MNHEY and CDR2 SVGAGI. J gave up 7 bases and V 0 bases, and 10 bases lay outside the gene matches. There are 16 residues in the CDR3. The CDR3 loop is CASSYSLGRGQVGYTF. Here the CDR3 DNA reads TGTGCCAGCAGTTACTCGTTGGGCAGGGGGCAGGTTGGCTACACCTTC.

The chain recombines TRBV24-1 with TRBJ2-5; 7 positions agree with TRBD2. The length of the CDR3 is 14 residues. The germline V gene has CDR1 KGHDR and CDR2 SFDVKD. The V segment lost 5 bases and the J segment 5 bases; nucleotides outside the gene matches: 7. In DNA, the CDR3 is TGTGCCACCAGTGTGGGGGGGTCCGGGGAGACCCAGTACTTC. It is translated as CATSVGGSGETQYF.

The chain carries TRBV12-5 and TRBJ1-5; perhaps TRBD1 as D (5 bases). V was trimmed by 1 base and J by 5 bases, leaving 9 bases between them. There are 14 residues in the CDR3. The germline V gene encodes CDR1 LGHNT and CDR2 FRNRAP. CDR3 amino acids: CASGLGLGHQPQHF. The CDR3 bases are TGTGCTAGTGGTTTGGGGCTGGGGCATCAGCCCCAGCATTTT. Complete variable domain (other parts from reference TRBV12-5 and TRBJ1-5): DARVTQTPRHKVTEMGQEVTMRCQPILGHNTVFWYRQTMMQGLELLAYFRNRAPLDDSGMPKDRFSAEMPDATLATLKIQPSEPRDSAVYFCASGLGLGHQPQHFGDGTRLSIL.

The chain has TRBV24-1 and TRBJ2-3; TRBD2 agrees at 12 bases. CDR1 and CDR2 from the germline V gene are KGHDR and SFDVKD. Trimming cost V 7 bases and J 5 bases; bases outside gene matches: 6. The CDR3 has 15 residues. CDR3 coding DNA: TGTGCCACCAGCCCTAGCGGGGGGGCAAGAGATACGCAGTATTTT. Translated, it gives CATSPSGGARDTQYF.

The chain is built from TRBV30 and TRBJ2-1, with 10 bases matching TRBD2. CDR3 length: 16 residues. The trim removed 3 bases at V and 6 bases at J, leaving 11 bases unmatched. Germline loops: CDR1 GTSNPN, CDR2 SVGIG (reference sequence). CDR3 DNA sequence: TGTGCCTGGAGCCGCAGACTAGCGGGCATGTTCAATGAGCAGTTCTTC. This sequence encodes CAWSRRLAGMFNEQFF.

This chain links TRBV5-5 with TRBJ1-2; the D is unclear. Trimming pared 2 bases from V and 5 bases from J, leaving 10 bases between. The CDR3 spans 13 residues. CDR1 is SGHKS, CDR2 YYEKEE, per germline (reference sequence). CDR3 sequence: CASSFQEGYGYTF. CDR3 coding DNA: TGTGCCAGCAGCTTTCAGGAAGGATATGGCTACACCTTC.

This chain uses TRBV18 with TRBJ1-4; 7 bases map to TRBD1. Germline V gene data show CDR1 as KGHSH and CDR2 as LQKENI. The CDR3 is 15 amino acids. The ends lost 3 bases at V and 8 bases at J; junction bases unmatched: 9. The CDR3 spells CASSPETGRGEKLFF. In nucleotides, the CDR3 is TGTGCCAGCTCACCGGAGACAGGGAGAGGAGAAAAACTGTTTTTT. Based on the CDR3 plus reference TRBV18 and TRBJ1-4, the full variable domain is NAGVMQNPRHLVRRRGQEARLRCSPMKGHSHVYWYRQLPEEGLKFMVYLQKENIIDESGMPKERFSAEFPKEGPSILRIQQVVRGDSAAYFCASSPETGRGEKLFFGSGTQLSVL.